This TCR beta chain is from a study of blood T cell repertoires in COVID-19 (dated by TCRdb to the early 2020s). Background for the entire study: Samples covering the acute and convalescent phases of COVID-19 were provided by collaborators in the United States, Italy and Spain. The prospective study material was composed of cDNA or gDNA derived from T cells, B-cell-depleted T cells, or PBMCs. Subjects who had been exposed to COVID-19, were actively infected with it, or had recovered from it provided the deeply sampled blood TCRbeta repertoires that made up the dataset. A freely available public database, intended as a resource for researchers studying the immune response to SARS-CoV-2, is where the repertoires were released. Samples were obtained from the ongoing ImmuneRACE study (first 160 participants) and from over 1,000 subjects provided by 6 global collaborators. Sample metadata almost always included a de-identified subject ID, COVID-19 status, age in years and sex. HLA class I and class II types, where available, came from metadata supplied by the sample provider rather than from assay-based typing. Results the study describes overall, beyond this receptor: Clinical and demographic metadata were provided uncurated, with the amount varying by source and participant.

The collaborating institutions used their own protocols to collect whole blood in K2EDTA tubes. For TCRbeta analysis, collaborator samples were shipped as frozen whole blood, as isolated PBMCs, or as DNA extracted from either sample type. With regard to this clone: Its target antigen remains unknown. Qualities for individual bases were not recorded, and no much larger clone is one base off.

Inclusive of the bounding cysteine and phenylalanine, the CDR3 is 13 residues long. CDR3 DNA is the only sequence kept; it has 39 bases, read in frame from the first base. V and J lose 0 bases and 9 bases, and a span of 9 bases separates them. CDR1 and CDR2 are read off the germline V gene as ENHRY and SYGVKD. TCRbeta CDR3 regions were amplified from genomic DNA by means of the immunoSEQ Assay, a bias-controlled multiplex PCR. On the study's bioinformatics: Within the assay, amplification of reference gene primers was used to estimate how many nucleated cells each sample contained. To quantify the absolute abundance of each unique TCRbeta CDR3 rearrangement, sequence reads were collapsed and filtered. For each sample, productive Simpson clonality was calculated as the square root of Simpson's diversity index over productive rearrangements. TCRdb obtained this table from immuneACCESS and retained in-frame rearrangements with V and J assigned. These tables miss some clones; where compared with another copy, unresolved V genes account for less than half of the shortfall, and the remainder is unexplained. The DNA gave D and trimming, while V, J and clone size come from that table. This sample gives approximately 80,000 clones in total; 88% of them show up just once. The top ten hold roughly 9.1% of the sample.

The material sequenced was peripheral blood. Here the chain combines TRBV10-3 and TRBJ2-1; the D gene assignment is ambiguous. The TCR comes from a human donor in a cohort sampled during active COVID-19. The DNA sequence reads TGTGCCATCAGTGAGTCGAACAGTTTTGAGCAGTTCTTC. This sequence encodes CAISESNSFEQFF.